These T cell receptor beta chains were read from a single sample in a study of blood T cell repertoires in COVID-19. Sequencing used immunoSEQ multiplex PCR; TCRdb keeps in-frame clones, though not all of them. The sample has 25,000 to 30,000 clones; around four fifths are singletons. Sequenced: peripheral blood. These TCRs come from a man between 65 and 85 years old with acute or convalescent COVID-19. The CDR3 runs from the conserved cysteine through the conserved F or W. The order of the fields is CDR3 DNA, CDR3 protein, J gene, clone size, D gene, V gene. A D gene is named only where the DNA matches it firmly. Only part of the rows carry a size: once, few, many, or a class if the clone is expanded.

DNA: TGTGCCAGCAGTGAAGCTAGCTACAATGAGCAGTTCTTC
CDR3: CASSEASYNEQFF
J: TRBJ2-1
size: -
D: -
V: TRBV2

DNA: TGTGCCAGCAGCTTCGGGAGTAGCGTTTCTGGGGCCAACGTCCTGACTTTC
CDR3: CASSFGSSVSGANVLTF
J: TRBJ2-6
size: -
D: -
V: TRBV7-2

DNA: TGTGCCAGCAGTTCGGGACAGCTCAATCAGCCCCAGCATTTT
CDR3: CASSSGQLNQPQHF
J: TRBJ1-5
size: -
D: TRBD1
V: TRBV6-5

DNA: TGTGCCTGGAGTGTACTAGGGATCACCGGGGAGCTGTTTTTT
CDR3: CAWSVLGITGELFF
J: TRBJ2-2
size: -
D: -
V: TRBV30

DNA: TGCGCCAGCAGCCAAGATCCTAGTGCTGGGGCCAACGTCCTGACTTTC
CDR3: CASSQDPSAGANVLTF
J: TRBJ2-6
size: -
D: -
V: TRBV4-3

DNA: TGCGCCAGCAGCCAAGAATTGGTATCCCTGGGGGGGTATATTACTGGGGCCAACGTCCTGACTTTC
CDR3: CASSQELVSLGGYITGANVLTF
J: TRBJ2-6
size: -
D: TRBD2
V: TRBV4-3

DNA: TGTGCCAGCAGCTTAGGAGGTGTGGGACAGGGATCCTACAATGAGCAGTTCTTC
CDR3: CASSLGGVGQGSYNEQFF
J: TRBJ2-1
size: -
D: TRBD1
V: TRBV7-8

DNA: TGTGCCAGCAGCCTTACAGGGGGAGGGGGTGGCTACACCTTC
CDR3: CASSLTGGGGGYTF
J: TRBJ1-2
size: -
D: TRBD1
V: TRBV7-8

DNA: TGTGCCAGCAGTCCGACTTCGTTAAAGGGCTACACCTTC
CDR3: CASSPTSLKGYTF
J: TRBJ1-2
size: -
D: -
V: TRBV28

DNA: TGTGCTAGTGGTTTGTATCAGGTGGACAGGGTTGACTATGGCTACACCTTC
CDR3: CASGLYQVDRVDYGYTF
J: TRBJ1-2
size: -
D: TRBD1
V: TRBV12-5

DNA: TGTGCCAGCAGCTTCGGGACAGCTTATAGCAATCAGCCCCAGCATTTT
CDR3: CASSFGTAYSNQPQHF
J: TRBJ1-5
size: few
D: TRBD1
V: TRBV7-2

DNA: TGTGCCTGGAGTGGACGGGAAAACATTCAGTACTTC
CDR3: CAWSGRENIQYF
J: TRBJ2-4
size: -
D: -
V: TRBV30

DNA: TGTGCCAGCAGTAGGATATCAGGTTCCGGGGAGCTGTTTTTT
CDR3: CASSRISGSGELFF
J: TRBJ2-2
size: -
D: -
V: TRBV6-2/TRBV6-3

DNA: TGTGCCAGCAGTGAAGGCGGTCTTGCGGCTGGCGCCGGGGAGCTGTTTTTT
CDR3: CASSEGGLAAGAGELFF
J: TRBJ2-2
size: -
D: -
V: TRBV6-1

DNA: TGTGCCAGCAGTTACGCAGGGGCCGGAGAAAAACTGTTTTTT
CDR3: CASSYAGAGEKLFF
J: TRBJ1-4
size: -
D: -
V: TRBV6-6

DNA: TGCGCCAGCAGCGAACCGGGACAGGGGCTCTACGAGCAGTACTTC
CDR3: CASSEPGQGLYEQYF
J: TRBJ2-7
size: -
D: TRBD1
V: TRBV4-1

DNA: TGTGCCAGCAGTGAAGGGGTGGACAGGGGAACAGATACGCAGTATTTT
CDR3: CASSEGVDRGTDTQYF
J: TRBJ2-3
size: -
D: TRBD1
V: TRBV6-1

DNA: TGTGCCAGCAGCTTAGATTCAGGGGCGTCGGATTCACCCCTCCACTTT
CDR3: CASSLDSGASDSPLHF
J: TRBJ1-6
size: -
D: -
V: TRBV11-2

DNA: TGTGCCAGCGTTTACTTAGCGGGGGGCGGCGATGAGCAGTTCTTC
CDR3: CASVYLAGGGDEQFF
J: TRBJ2-1
size: -
D: TRBD2
V: TRBV6-5

DNA: TGTGCCTGGAGTTCCCCGGCCGGGACAGTGAGAACTGGAAACACCATATATTTT
CDR3: CAWSSPAGTVRTGNTIYF
J: TRBJ1-3
size: -
D: TRBD1
V: TRBV30

DNA: TGCGCCAGCAGCTTGGAGGGGGCGGATTACAATGAGCAGTTCTTC
CDR3: CASSLEGADYNEQFF
J: TRBJ2-1
size: few
D: TRBD1
V: TRBV5-1

DNA: TGTGCCAGTAGTCCGACAGGGGGCGATCAGCCCCAGCATTTT
CDR3: CASSPTGGDQPQHF
J: TRBJ1-5
size: once
D: TRBD1
V: TRBV19

DNA: TGTGCCACCTTTTCCGGACAGGGGGGTTCACCCCTCCACTTT
CDR3: CATFSGQGGSPLHF
J: TRBJ1-6
size: -
D: TRBD1
V: TRBV10-3

DNA: TGTGCCAGCAGACCCGGACTAGCGGGAGTGGAGACCCAGTACTTC
CDR3: CASRPGLAGVETQYF
J: TRBJ2-5
size: -
D: TRBD2
V: TRBV27

DNA: TGTGCCAGTAGTCCAGTCAGGTCGACTGAAGCTTTCTTT
CDR3: CASSPVRSTEAFF
J: TRBJ1-1
size: -
D: -
V: TRBV19

DNA: TGTGCCACCAGCAGAGATACAGGGGGCGCGGTGTCTGGAGGTGAGCAGTTCTTC
CDR3: CATSRDTGGAVSGGEQFF
J: TRBJ2-1
size: -
D: TRBD1
V: TRBV15

DNA: TGTGCCAGCTCACCACCGAGCAGGGCCCAAATGAACACTGAAGCTTTCTTT
CDR3: CASSPPSRAQMNTEAFF
J: TRBJ1-1
size: once
D: -
V: TRBV18

DNA: TGTGCCTGGATAAAGAACACTGAAGCTTTCTTT
CDR3: CAWIKNTEAFF
J: TRBJ1-1
size: few
D: -
V: TRBV30

DNA: TGTGCCAGCTCACCACCGACAGGGGAGCATGGCTACACCTTC
CDR3: CASSPPTGEHGYTF
J: TRBJ1-2
size: few
D: TRBD1
V: TRBV18

DNA: TGTGCCAGCTCCCCCCTTAGCGGGGAGCAGTTCTTC
CDR3: CASSPLSGEQFF
J: TRBJ2-1
size: few
D: TRBD2
V: TRBV18

DNA: TGTGCCAGCAGTTTTACGAGGCGATGGGCTTTCTTT
CDR3: CASSFTRRWAFF
J: TRBJ1-1
size: -
D: -
V: TRBV28

DNA: TGCGCCAGCAGCGGGGACATAGGCACAGATACGCAGTATTTT
CDR3: CASSGDIGTDTQYF
J: TRBJ2-3
size: -
D: -
V: TRBV4-3